This T cell receptor beta chain was profiled in a study of blood T cells in healthy people across ages. V gave up 3 bases and J gave up 5 bases, with 15 bases separating them. This CDR3 is 15 amino acids long. Germline CDR1 reads KGHDR; CDR2 reads SFDVKD. Combining a sample-barcoded 5' primer with a J-beta primer mix, a second PCR ran for roughly 6 to 12 cycles. One entry per CDR3 protein, called by TCRdb with MiXCR from the 5' RACE reads. The sample has 800,000 or so distinct CDR3 sequences, about half seen once. This clonotype has only a few counts. This sequence originates from a man aged 80 or over in good health. V and J are TRBV24-1 and TRBJ2-5, with D possibly matching TRBD1 (7 bases). The sequenced sample was blood. DNA of the CDR3: TGTGCCACCAGTGATGGGGGGACAGTTGCTGAGACCCAGTACTTC. Encoded protein: CATSDGGTVAETQYF.